Listed below are T cell receptor beta chains from one sample, sequenced in a study of cytomegalovirus exposure and HLA in healthy donors. TCRdb's table, derived via immunoSEQ multiplex PCR, lists solely in-frame clones and lacks some. The sample lists over 250,000 clones, about nine tenths seen once, with around 4.2% in the top ten. Specimen: PBMCs. The receptors come from a man between 40 and 49 years old in good health and CMV-seropositive. The conserved cysteine and the conserved F or W are not part of the CDR3 here. A D gene is named only where the DNA matches it firmly.

>TRBV5-4|TRBJ2-7|TRBD2
ASSAGLAEASEQY
>TRBV15|TRBJ2-3|-
ATSRVPGDTQY
>TRBV28|TRBJ1-1|-
ASKDIFETEAF
>TRBV28|TRBJ1-1|-
ASNSRGSPGRQNTEAF
>TRBV13|TRBJ1-1|-
ASSLMGGTEAF
>TRBV5-1|TRBJ1-1|-
ASSLNGKTEAF
>TRBV9|TRBJ2-1|-
ASSERSGNEQF
>TRBV7-2|TRBJ2-7|TRBD1
ASSNRDRGSYEQY
>TRBV7-3|TRBJ2-1|-
ASSSRSEGTEQF
>TRBV7-9|TRBJ2-6|-
ASSTPQGSSGANVLT
>TRBV4-3|TRBJ2-1|TRBD1
ASSQEAGTAFYNEQF
>TRBV28|TRBJ2-1|TRBD1
ASSLRTGFEQF
>TRBV28|TRBJ1-5|-
ATSRVEDQPQH
>TRBV14|TRBJ2-1|TRBD1
ASSLPGQGLYEQF
>TRBV11-2|TRBJ2-2|-
ASSPSQGGTGELF
>TRBV19|TRBJ2-5|-
ASSSSRPPSTQY
>TRBV18|TRBJ2-5|TRBD1
ASSPLLDRVRTQY
>TRBV4-2|TRBJ2-4|TRBD2
ASSQDRLAGGPKNIQY
>TRBV28|TRBJ2-5|-
ASSLRGLTQETQY
>TRBV29-1|TRBJ2-3|-
SVEDRGGADTQY
>TRBV19|TRBJ2-6|-
ASCRVPGANVLT
>TRBV13|TRBJ1-1|-
ASLPESGRENTEAF
>TRBV19|TRBJ2-1|-
ASKRGFSSSYNEQF
>TRBV28|TRBJ2-4|TRBD1
ASSQQGAGKNIQY
>TRBV5-1|TRBJ1-1|-
ASSSGQRIEAF
>TRBV2|TRBJ2-1|TRBD2
ASTRTSGRGEQF
>TRBV27|TRBJ1-5|-
ASSLGRLDSNQPQH